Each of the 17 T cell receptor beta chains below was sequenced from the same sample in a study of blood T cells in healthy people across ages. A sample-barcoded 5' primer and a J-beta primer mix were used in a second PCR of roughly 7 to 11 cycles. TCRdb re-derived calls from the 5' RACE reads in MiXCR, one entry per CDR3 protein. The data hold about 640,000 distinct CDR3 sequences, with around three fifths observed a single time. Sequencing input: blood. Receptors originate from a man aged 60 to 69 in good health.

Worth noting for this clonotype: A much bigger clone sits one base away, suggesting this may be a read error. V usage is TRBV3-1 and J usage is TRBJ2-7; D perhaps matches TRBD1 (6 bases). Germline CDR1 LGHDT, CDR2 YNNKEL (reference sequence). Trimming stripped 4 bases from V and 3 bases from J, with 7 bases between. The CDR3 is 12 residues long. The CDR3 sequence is CASSRQDYEQYF. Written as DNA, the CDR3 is TGTGCCAGCAGCCGACAGGACTACGAGCAGTACTTC.

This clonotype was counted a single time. CDR3 sequence reads: CASSPVAWGGGTKETQYF. The CDR3 DNA follows: TGTGCCAGCAGCCCGGTAGCGTGGGGGGGAGGGACTAAAGAGACCCAGTACTTC. The gene calls are TRBV3-1 and TRBJ2-7; 7 bases are shared with TRBD2. The better agreement between TRBJ2-5 and the DNA end casts doubt on the J call. Germline V gene data show CDR1 as LGHDT and CDR2 as YNNKEL (reference sequence). There are 18 residues in the CDR3.

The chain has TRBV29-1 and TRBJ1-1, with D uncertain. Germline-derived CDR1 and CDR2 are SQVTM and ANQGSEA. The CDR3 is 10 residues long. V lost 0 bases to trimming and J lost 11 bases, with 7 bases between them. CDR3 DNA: TGCAGCGTTGAAGAATTGTGGGCTTTCTTT. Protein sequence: CSVEELWAFF. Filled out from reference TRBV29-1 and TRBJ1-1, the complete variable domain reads SAVISQKPSRDICQRGTSLTIQCQVDSQVTMMFWYRQQPGQSLTLIATANQGSEATYESGFVIDKFPISRPNLTFSTLTVSNMSPEDSSIYLCSVEELWAFFGQGTRLTVV.

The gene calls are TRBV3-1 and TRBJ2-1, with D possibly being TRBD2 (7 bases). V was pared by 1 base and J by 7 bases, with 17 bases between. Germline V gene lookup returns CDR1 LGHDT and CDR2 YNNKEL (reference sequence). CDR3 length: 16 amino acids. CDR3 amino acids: CASSQGGGRLGNEQFF. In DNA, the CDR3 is TGTGCCAGCAGCCAAGGGGGGGGCCGACTGGGGAATGAGCAGTTCTTC.

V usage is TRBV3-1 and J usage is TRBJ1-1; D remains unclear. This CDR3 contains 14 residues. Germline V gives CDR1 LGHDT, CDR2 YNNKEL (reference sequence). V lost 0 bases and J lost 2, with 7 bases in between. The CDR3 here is CASSQDPVNTEAFF. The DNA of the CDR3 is TGTGCCAGCAGCCAAGATCCGGTTAACACTGAAGCTTTCTTT.

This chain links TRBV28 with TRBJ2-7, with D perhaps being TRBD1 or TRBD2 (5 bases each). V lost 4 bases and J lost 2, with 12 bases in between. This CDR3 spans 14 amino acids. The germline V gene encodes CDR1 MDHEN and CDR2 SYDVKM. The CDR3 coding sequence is TGTGCCAGCAGTTCGGGCAGGGACCCCTACGAGCAGTACTTC. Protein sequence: CASSSGRDPYEQYF.

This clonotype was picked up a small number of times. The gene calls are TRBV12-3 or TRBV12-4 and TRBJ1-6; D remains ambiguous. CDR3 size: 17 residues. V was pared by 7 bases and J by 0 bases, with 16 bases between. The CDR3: CASIPGRQSSYNSPLHF. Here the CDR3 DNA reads TGTGCCAGCATACCTGGGAGGCAGAGCTCCTATAATTCACCCCTCCACTTT.

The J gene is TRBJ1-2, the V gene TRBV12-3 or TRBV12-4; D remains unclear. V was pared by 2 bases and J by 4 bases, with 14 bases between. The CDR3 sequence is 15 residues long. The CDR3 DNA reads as TGTGCCAGCAGTTTATCAGGCAACCCACTCTATGGCTACACCTTC. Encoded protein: CASSLSGNPLYGYTF.

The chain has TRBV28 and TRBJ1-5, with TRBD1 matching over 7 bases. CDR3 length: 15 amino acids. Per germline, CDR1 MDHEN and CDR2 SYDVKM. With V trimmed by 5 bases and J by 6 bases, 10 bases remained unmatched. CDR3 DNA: TGTGCCAGCAGTGATTCAGGGGGAGGCATTCAGCCCCAGCATTTT. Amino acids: CASSDSGGGIQPQHF.

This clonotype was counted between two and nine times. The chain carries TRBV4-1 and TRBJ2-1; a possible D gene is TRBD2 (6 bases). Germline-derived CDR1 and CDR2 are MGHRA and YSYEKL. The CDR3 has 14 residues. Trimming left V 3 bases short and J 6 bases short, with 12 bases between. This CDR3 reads CASSHSGRFNEQFF. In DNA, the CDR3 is TGCGCCAGCAGCCACAGCGGGCGATTCAATGAGCAGTTCTTC.

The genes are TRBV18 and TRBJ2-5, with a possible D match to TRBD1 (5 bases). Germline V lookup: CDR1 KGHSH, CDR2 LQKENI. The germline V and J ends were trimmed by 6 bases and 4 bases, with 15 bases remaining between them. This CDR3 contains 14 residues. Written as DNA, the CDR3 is TGTGCCAGCTCTCCAGGGTCAGGCGGAGAGACCCAGTACTTC. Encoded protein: CASSPGSGGETQYF.

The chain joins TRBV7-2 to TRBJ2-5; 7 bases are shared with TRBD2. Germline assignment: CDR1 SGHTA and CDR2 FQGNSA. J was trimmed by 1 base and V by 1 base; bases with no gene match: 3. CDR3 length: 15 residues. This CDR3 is CASSLEAGSQETQYF. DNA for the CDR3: TGTGCCAGCAGCTTAGAAGCGGGAAGCCAAGAGACCCAGTACTTC. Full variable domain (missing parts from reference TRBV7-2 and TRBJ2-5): GAGVSQSPSNKVTEKGKDVELRCDPISGHTALYWYRQSLGQGLEFLIYFQGNSAPDKSGLPSDRFSAERTGGSVSTLTIQRTQQEDSAVYLCASSLEAGSQETQYFGPGTRLLVL.

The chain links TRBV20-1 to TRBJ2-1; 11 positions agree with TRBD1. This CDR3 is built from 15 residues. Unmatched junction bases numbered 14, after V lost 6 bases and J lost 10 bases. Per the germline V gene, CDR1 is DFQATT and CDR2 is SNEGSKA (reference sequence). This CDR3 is CSAISGTGGTGEQFF. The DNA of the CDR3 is TGCAGTGCAATTTCCGGGACAGGGGGGACAGGCGAGCAGTTCTTC.

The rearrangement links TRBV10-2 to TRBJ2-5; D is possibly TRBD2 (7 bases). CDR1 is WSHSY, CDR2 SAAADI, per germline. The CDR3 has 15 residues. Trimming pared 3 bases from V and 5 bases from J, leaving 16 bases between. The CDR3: CASSDGGGPLETQYF. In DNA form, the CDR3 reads TGCGCCAGCAGTGATGGGGGGGGGCCATTGGAGACCCAGTACTTC.

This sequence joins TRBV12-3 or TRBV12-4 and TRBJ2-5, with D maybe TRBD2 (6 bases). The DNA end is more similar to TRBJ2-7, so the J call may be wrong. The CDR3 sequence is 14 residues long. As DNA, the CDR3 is TGTGCCAGCAGTTCTTGGCAGGGAGGAAGCGAGCAGTACTTC. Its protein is CASSSWQGGSEQYF.

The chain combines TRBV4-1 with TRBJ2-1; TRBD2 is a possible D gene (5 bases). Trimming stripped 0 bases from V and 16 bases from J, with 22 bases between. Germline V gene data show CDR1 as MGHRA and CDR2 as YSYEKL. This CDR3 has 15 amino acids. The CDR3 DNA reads TGCGCCAGCAGCCAAGATCGGATAGAGGGTAGGAGAGCTTTCTTC. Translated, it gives CASSQDRIEGRRAFF.

The CDR3 DNA follows: TGTGCCAGCAGCAAAGCCCCAGGGTCGGGCGAGCAGTACTTC. Encoded protein: CASSKAPGSGEQYF. The genes are TRBV21-1 and TRBJ2-7; TRBD1, the D gene given by the table, was not confirmed from the DNA. TRBV21-1 is given as a pseudogene. The CDR3 loop spans 14 amino acids.